This TCR beta chain was profiled in a study of response to subunit inactivated influenza vaccine. Findings of the study overall: Seasonal influenza vaccination, on each occasion, was suggested by the authors to recruit few new T cells.

TCRdb redid the calling of the RT-PCR reads with MiXCR, one entry per CDR3 protein. The sample holds about 700,000 distinct CDR3 sequences, approximately 15% seen once. This CDR3 spans 11 amino acids. The V end lost 5 bases, the J end lost 11 bases, and 13 bases lay between the germline ends. Germline assignment: CDR1 DFQATT and CDR2 SNEGSKA (reference sequence). On this clonotype itself: Its specificity is unknown.

The clonotype was recovered from a man in his fifties who received an inactivated influenza vaccine. The V and J genes are TRBV20-1 and TRBJ2-1; D is possibly TRBD1 or TRBD2 (5 bases each). Sequencing used PBMCs from blood, obtained approximately 13 days after vaccination. CDR3 sequence: CSAPGGGKQFF. The CDR3 bases are TGCAGTGCTCCCGGTGGGGGTAAGCAGTTCTTC.